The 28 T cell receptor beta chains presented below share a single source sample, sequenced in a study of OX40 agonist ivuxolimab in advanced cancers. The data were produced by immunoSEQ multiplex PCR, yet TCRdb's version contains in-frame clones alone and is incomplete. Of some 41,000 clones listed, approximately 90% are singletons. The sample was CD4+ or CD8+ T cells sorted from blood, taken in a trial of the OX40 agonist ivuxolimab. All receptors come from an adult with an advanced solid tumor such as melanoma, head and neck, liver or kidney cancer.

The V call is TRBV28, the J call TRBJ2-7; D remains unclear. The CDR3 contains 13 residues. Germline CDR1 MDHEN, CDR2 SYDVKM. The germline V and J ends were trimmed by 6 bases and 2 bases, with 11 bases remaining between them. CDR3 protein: CASSPAGPYEQYF. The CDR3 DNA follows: TGTGCCAGCAGCCCAGCCGGGCCCTACGAGCAGTACTTC.

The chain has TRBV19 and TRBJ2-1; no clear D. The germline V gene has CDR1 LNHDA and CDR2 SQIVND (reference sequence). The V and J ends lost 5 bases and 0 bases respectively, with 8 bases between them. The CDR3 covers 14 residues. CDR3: CASSWGGSYNEQFF. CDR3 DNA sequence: TGTGCCAGTAGTTGGGGTGGCTCCTACAATGAGCAGTTCTTC.

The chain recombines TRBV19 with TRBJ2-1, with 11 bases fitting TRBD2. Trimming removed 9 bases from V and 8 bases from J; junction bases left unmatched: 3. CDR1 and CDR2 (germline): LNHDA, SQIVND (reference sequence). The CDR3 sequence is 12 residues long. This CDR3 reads CASGGLADEQFF. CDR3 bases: TGTGCCAGCGGGGGACTAGCGGATGAGCAGTTCTTC.

The CDR3 sequence: CAILLVRIGTDTQYF. The CDR3 DNA is TGTGCCATCCTCCTGGTCAGGATTGGCACAGATACGCAGTATTTT. This chain links TRBV28 with TRBJ2-3; no firm D call. V dropped 10 bases and J dropped 1 base, with 18 bases sitting between them. The CDR3 length is 15 residues. Looked up from germline, CDR1 is MDHEN and CDR2 is SYDVKM.

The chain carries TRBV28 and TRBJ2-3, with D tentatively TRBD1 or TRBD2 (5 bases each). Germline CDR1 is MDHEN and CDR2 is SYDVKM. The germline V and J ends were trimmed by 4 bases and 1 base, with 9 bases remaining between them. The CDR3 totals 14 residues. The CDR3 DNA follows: TGTGCCAGCAGTTCGGGACGGGGCACAGATACGCAGTATTTT. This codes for CASSSGRGTDTQYF.

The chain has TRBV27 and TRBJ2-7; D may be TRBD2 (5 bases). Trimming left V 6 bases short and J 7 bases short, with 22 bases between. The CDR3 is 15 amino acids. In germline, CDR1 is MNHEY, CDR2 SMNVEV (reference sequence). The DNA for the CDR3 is TGTGCCAGCAGCCGAGGGAGTGGGGTTGCTTGGGAGCAGTACTTC. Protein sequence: CASSRGSGVAWEQYF.

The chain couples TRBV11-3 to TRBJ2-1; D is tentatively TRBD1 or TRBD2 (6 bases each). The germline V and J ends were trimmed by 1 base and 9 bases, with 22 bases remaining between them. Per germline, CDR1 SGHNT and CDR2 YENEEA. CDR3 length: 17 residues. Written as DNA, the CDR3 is TGTGCCAGCAGCTTAGTAGGGGGTTACGGGGGTCACGTTGAGCAGTTCTTC. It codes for CASSLVGGYGGHVEQFF.

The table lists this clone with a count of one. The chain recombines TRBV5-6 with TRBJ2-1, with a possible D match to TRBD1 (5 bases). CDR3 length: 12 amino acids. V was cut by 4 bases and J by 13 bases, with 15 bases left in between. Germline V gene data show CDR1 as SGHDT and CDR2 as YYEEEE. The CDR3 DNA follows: TGTGCCAGCAGCAACCCTGGGGCGACACAGTTCTTC. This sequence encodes CASSNPGATQFF.

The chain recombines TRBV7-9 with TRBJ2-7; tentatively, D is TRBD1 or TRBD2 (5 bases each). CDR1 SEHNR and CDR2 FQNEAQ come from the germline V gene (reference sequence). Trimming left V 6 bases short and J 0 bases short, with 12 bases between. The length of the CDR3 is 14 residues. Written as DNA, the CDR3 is TGTGCCAGCAGGCCCGGGACGGGCTCCTACGAGCAGTACTTC. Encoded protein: CASRPGTGSYEQYF.

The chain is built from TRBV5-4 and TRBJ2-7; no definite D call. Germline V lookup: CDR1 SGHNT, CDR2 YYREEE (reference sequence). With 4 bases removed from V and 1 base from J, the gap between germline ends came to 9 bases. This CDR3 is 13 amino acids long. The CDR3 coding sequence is TGTGCCAGCAGCCACTCCCCGTCCTACGAGCAGTACTTC. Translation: CASSHSPSYEQYF.

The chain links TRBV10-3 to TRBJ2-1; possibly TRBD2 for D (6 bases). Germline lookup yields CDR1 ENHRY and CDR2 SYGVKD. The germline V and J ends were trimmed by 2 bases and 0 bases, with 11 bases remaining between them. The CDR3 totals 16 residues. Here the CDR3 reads CAISEGGSSSYNEQFF. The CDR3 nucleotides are TGTGCCATCAGTGAGGGGGGGTCCAGCTCCTACAATGAGCAGTTCTTC.

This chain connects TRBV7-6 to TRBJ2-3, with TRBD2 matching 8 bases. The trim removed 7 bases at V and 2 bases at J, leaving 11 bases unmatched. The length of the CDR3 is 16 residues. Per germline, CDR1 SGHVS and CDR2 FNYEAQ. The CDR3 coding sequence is TGTGCCAGCAACACTCCCGGGGGGGGATCCACAGATACGCAGTATTTT. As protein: CASNTPGGGSTDTQYF.

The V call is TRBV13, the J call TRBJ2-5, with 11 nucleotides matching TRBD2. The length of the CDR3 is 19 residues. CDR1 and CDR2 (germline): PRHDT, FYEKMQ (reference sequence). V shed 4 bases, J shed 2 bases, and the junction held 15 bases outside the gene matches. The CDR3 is CASSSSLFGLAGPQETQYF. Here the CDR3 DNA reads TGTGCCAGCAGCTCATCCCTCTTCGGACTAGCGGGTCCTCAAGAGACCCAGTACTTC.

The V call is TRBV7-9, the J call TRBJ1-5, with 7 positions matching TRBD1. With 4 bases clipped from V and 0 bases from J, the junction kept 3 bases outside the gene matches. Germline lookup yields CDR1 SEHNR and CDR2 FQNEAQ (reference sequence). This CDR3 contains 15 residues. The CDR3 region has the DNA TGTGCCAGCAGCTCACCAGGGGGTAGCAATCAGCCCCAGCATTTT. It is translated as CASSSPGGSNQPQHF.

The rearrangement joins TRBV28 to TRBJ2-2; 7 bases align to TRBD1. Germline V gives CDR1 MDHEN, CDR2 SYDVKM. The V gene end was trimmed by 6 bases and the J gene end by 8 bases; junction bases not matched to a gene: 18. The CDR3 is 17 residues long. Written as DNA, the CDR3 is TGTGCCAGCAGCCCTATACAGGGGTCTCAGGGTCCTGGGGAGCTGTTTTTT. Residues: CASSPIQGSQGPGELFF.

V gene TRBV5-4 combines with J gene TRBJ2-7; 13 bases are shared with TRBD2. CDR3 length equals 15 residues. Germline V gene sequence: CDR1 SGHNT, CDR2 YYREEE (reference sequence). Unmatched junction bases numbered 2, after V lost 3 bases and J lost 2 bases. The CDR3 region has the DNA TGTGCCAGCAGCTCCGGGACTAGCGGGACCTACGAGCAGTACTTC. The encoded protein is CASSSGTSGTYEQYF.

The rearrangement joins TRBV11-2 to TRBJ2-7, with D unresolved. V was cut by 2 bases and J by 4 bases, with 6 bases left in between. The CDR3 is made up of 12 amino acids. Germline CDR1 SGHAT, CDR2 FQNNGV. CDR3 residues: CASSLMGYEQYF. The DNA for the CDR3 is TGTGCCAGCAGCTTAATGGGGTACGAGCAGTACTTC.

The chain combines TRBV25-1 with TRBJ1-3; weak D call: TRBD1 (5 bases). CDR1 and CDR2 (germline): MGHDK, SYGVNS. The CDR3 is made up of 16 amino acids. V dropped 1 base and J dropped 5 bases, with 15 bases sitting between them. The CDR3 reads CASSESTGPLRNTIYF. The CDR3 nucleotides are TGTGCCAGCAGTGAATCTACAGGCCCTCTAAGAAACACCATATATTTT.

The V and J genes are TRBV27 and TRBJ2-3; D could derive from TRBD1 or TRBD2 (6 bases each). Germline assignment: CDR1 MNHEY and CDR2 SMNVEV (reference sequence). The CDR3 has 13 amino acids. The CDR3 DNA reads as TGTGCGTCCAGAGGGGGGAACACAGATACGCAGTATTTT. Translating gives CASRGGNTDTQYF.

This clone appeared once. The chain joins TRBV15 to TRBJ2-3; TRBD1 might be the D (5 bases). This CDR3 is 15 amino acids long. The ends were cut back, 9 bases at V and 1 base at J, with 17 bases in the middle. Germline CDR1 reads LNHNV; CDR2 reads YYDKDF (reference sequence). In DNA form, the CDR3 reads TGTGCCACTGCGGCTACAGGATCCGGCACAGATACGCAGTATTTT. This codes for CATAATGSGTDTQYF.

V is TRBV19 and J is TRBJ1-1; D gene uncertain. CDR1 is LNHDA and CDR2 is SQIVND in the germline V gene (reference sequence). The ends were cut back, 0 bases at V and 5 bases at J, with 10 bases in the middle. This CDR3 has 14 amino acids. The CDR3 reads CASSIETAKTEAFF. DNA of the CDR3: TGTGCCAGTAGTATAGAAACAGCGAAGACTGAAGCTTTCTTT.

This CDR3 is CASSYSLVGADSPLHF. The CDR3 nucleotides are TGTGCCAGCAGTTACTCGCTAGTAGGGGCGGATTCACCCCTCCACTTT. The chain has TRBV6-5 and TRBJ1-6; D is possibly TRBD1 (5 bases). Germline-derived CDR1 and CDR2 are MNHEY and SVGAGI. This CDR3 spans 16 amino acids. With 0 bases removed from V and 8 bases from J, the gap between germline ends came to 14 bases.

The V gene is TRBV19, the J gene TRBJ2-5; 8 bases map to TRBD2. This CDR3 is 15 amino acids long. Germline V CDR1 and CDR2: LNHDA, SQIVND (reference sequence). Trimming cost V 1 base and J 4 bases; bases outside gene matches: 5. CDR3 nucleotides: TGTGCCAGTAGTATAGCGGGAGGGCCAGGAGAGACCCAGTACTTC. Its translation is CASSIAGGPGETQYF. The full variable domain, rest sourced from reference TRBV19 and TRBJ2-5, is DGGITQSPKYLFRKEGQNVTLSCEQNLNHDAMYWYRQDPGQGLRLIYYSQIVNDFQKGDIAEGYSVSREKKESFPLTVTSAQKNPTAFYLCASSIAGGPGETQYFGPGTRLLVL.

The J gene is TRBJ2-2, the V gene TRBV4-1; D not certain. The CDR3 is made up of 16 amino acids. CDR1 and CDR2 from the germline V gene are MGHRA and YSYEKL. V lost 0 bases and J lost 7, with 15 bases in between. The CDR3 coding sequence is TGCGCCAGCAGCCAAGAGTCCCCCACCCTTAACGGGGAGCTGTTTTTT. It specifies CASSQESPTLNGELFF.

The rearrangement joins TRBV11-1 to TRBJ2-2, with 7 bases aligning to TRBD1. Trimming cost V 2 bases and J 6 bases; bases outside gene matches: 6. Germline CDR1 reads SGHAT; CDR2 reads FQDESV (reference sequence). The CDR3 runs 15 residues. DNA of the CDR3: TGTGCCAGCAGCTTAAGGGGGCTAGTTGCCGGGGAGCTGTTTTTT. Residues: CASSLRGLVAGELFF. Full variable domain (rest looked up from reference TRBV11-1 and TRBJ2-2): EAEVAQSPRYKITEKSQAVAFWCDPISGHATLYWYRQILGQGPELLVQFQDESVVDDSQLPKDRFSAERLKGVDSTLKIQPAELGDSAMYLCASSLRGLVAGELFFGEGSRLTVL.

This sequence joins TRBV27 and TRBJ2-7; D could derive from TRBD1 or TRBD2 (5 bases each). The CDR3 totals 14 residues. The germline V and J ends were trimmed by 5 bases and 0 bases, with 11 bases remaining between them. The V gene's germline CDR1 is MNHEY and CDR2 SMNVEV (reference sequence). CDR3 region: CASSRDGVSYEQYF. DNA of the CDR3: TGTGCCAGCAGTAGGGACGGGGTCTCCTACGAGCAGTACTTC.

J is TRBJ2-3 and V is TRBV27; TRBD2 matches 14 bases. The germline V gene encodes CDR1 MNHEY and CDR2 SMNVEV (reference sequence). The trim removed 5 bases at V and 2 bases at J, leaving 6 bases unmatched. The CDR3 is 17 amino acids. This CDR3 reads CASSPLTSGGATDTQYF. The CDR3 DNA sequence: TGTGCCAGCAGTCCCTTGACTAGCGGGGGGGCCACAGATACGCAGTATTTT.

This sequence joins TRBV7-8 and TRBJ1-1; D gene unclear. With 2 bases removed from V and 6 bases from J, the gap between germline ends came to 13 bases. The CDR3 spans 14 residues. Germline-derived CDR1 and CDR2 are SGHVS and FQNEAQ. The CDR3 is CASSLRLGGPEAFF. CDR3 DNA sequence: TGTGCCAGCAGCTTAAGACTAGGTGGGCCTGAAGCTTTCTTT.